This T cell receptor beta chain is from a study of shared clonotypes between healthy human individuals. Method: immunoSEQ multiplex PCR; TCRdb's copy keeps in-frame clones and lacks some. The table includes 2 million to 2.5 million clones, 90% to 96% detected once. The CDR3 runs 16 residues. Germline assignment: CDR1 MNHEY and CDR2 SMNVEV (reference sequence). With V trimmed by 5 bases and J by 3 bases, 7 bases remained unmatched. The study, taken as a whole, reports: The sharing of about 5% of naive CD4 clonotypes was seen across several donors. Even with large depth, rarefaction showed that sorted-subset sequencing was incomplete.

Donors comprised healthy HIV-negative adults lacking recent acute infections or vaccinations. It was into CD45RA+ naive and CD45RA-negative memory subsets that the CD4+ cells were split. Concerning this clone: Its matching antigen is unknown.

Material: naive CD4+ T cells sorted from blood. Noted subset: CD45RA+ positively selected. The chain employs TRBV27 and TRBJ2-7; 13 bases are a match to TRBD2. The TCR sequence derives from a man between 18 and 29 years old in good health. CDR3 sequence (DNA): TGTGCCAGCAGTCACCGGGGACTAGCGGGGAACTACGAGCAGTACTTC. Amino acids: CASSHRGLAGNYEQYF.